This entry is about one TCR beta chain. Its antigen is undetermined. The data derive from a study of shared clonotypes between healthy human individuals. This CDR3 spans 18 amino acids. CDR1 and CDR2 (germline): ENHRY, SYGVKD. The V and J ends lost 4 bases and 1 base, in that order; junction bases with no gene match: 8. The data were produced by immunoSEQ multiplex PCR, yet TCRdb's version contains in-frame clones alone and is incomplete. The top ten clones hold 34% of a sample with approximately 640,000 clones, 90% of them seen once. The study, taken as a whole, reports: An anticipated effect of sequencing depth on clonotype sharing among donors was recognized. Unshared clonotypes carried lower generation probabilities than those common to all four donors.

Sequencing was performed on memory CD8+ T cells from PBMCs. The subset was: CD45RO+ cells pooled with CCR7-negative TemRA cells. The TCR originated in a man in his late teens or twenties in good health. Some clones in this sample may be carry-over from other donors' samples. The chain is built from TRBV10-3 and TRBJ2-2, with 11 bases lining up with TRBD2. The CDR3 DNA is TGTGCCATCAGTGGGGTGACTAGCGGGAACCGGAACACCGGGGAGCTGTTTTTT. Translated, it gives CAISGVTSGNRNTGELFF.